This T cell receptor beta chain was captured in a study of PD-L1 blockade in urothelial cancer. This table comes from immunoSEQ multiplex PCR, and its TCRdb copy is limited to in-frame clones, with some not included. Of some 23,000 clones listed, more than 70% were seen once; the top ten hold about 1.6%. Noted time point: peripheral blood 6 weeks after treatment start. The cohort comprised individuals with locally advanced or metastatic urothelial carcinoma. V shed 2 bases and J 3 bases; nucleotides not matched to a gene: 5. Per the germline V gene, CDR1 is ENHRY and CDR2 is SYGVKD. CDR3 length: 16 residues.

Sequencing was performed on PBMCs, taken around atezolizumab (anti-PD-L1) treatment. This receptor was taken from a man between 70 and 80 years old with urothelial cancer. The chain is built from TRBV10-3 and TRBJ2-1, with 9 positions matching TRBD2. CDR3 coding DNA: TGTGCCATCAGTGAGATTTCTAGCGGGGACTACAATGAGCAGTTCTTC. It translates to CAISEISSGDYNEQFF.